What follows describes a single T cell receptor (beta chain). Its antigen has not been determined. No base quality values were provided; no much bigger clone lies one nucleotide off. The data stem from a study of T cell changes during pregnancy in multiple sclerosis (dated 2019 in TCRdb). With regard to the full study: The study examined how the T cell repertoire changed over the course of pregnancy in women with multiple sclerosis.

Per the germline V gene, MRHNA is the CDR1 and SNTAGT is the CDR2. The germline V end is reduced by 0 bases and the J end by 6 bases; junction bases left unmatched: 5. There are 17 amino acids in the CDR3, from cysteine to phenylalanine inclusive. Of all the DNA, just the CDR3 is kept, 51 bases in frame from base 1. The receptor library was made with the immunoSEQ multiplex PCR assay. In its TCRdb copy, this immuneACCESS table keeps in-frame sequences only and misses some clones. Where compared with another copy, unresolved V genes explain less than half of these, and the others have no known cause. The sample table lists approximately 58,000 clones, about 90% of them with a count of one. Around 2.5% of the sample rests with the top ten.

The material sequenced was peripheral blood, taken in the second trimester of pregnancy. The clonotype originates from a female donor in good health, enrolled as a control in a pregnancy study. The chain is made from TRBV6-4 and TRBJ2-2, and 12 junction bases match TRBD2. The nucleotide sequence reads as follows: TGTGCCAGCAGTGACTCGAGACTAGCGGGAGTAGCCGGGGAGCTGTTTTTT. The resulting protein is CASSDSRLAGVAGELFF.